This T cell receptor beta chain originates from a study of T cell repertoires in cytomegalovirus infection. About the research overall: Use of recently identified HLA-C-restricted and well-studied HLA-B-restricted CMV epitopes was part of the study. Indications of both CMV infection and matching HLA type were provided by public TCR beta signatures.

In TCRdb, the reads were re-called with MiXCR into one record per CDR3 protein. This table holds about 270,000 distinct CDR3 sequences, around 20% found once. General study findings and limits: HLA-C-restricted TCR beta clonotypes specific for CMV led the ex vivo response. Summed frequency of shared TCR beta families picked out CMV carriers who also had the relevant HLA.

As for this clonotype: Its antigen is still unknown.

Source: cultured PBMCs, taken from culture after CMV antigen stimulation. This TCR derives from a human donor in good health (CMV status not recorded). Some clones in this sample may be carry-over from other donors' samples.

The CDR3 reads CSVGQETQYF. Here the CDR3 DNA reads TGCAGCGTTGGGCAAGAGACCCAGTACTTC. This chain links TRBV29-1 with TRBJ2-5; D is ambiguous. The CDR3 has 10 amino acids. Deletions cut 4 bases from V and 2 bases from J, with 2 bases between. The germline gives CDR1 SQVTM, CDR2 ANQGSEA.